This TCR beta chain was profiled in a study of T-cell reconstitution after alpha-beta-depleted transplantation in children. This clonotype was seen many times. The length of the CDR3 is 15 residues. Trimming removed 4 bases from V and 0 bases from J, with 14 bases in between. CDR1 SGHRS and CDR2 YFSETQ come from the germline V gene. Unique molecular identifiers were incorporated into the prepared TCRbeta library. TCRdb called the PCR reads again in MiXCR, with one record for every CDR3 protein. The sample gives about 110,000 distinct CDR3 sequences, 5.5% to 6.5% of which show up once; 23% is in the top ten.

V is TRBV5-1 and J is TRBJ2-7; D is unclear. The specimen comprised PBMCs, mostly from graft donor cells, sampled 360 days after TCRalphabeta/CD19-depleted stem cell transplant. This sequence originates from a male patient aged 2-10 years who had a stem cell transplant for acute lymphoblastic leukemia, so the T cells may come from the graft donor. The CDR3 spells CASSGKGLSSYEQYF. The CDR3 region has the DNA TGCGCCAGCAGCGGAAAAGGTTTGAGCTCCTACGAGCAGTACTTC.